This paragraph covers one T cell receptor (beta chain) sequence. Its antigen is unidentified. This sample was included in a study of blood T cells in healthy people across ages. General study findings and limits: TCR beta diversity per million T cells fell roughly linearly with age. PBMCs were not sorted, which prevented a conclusive comparison of naive versus antigen-experienced cells.

Healthy Caucasian individuals from Russia aged roughly 6 to 100 were enrolled as donors. Every sample gave at least 5 micrograms of total RNA when it was extracted. V lost 5 bases, J lost 3 bases, and 17 bases lay in between. CDR3 length equals 16 residues. The germline CDR1 and CDR2 sequences are SGHTA and FQGTGA. Using a J-beta primer mix together with a sample-barcoded 5' primer, a second PCR was run for about 7 to 12 cycles. One entry per CDR3 protein, called by TCRdb with MiXCR from the 5' RACE reads. The data show about 810,000 distinct CDR3 sequences, with approximately 35% seen just once and 13% held by the top ten.

This chain joins TRBV7-3 and TRBJ2-1; either TRBD1 or TRBD2 may fit D (5 bases each). The sequencing input was blood. This receptor was taken from a man aged 18 to 35 in good health. This CDR3 reads CASSQNSPGGYNEQFF. DNA for the CDR3: TGTGCCAGCAGCCAGAACAGTCCTGGGGGCTACAATGAGCAGTTCTTC.